This is a list of T cell receptor beta chains from one sample in a study of T cells in Graves' hyperthyroidism and ophthalmopathy. Using its own MiXCR run on the multiplex PCR reads, TCRdb lists one record per CDR3 protein. The data show some 440,000 distinct CDR3 sequences, approximately 14% seen once. The sequenced material came from blood. Receptor source: a woman between 18 and 29 years old with Graves' hyperthyroidism. Each CDR3 is given with its conserved first and last residue. D genes are given only for firm matches. Clone size is shown for a subset of rows, as once, few, many or a class of expanded clone.

>TRBJ2-5|-|many|TRBV3-1
CASSQVGRKSETQYF
TGTGCCAGCAGCCAAGTTGGGCGGAAGAGCGAGACCCAGTACTTC
>TRBJ2-7|TRBD2|many|TRBV6-5
CASSYSGLAGGFGYEQYF
TGTGCCAGCAGTTACTCGGGACTAGCGGGGGGGTTCGGCTACGAGCAGTACTTC
>TRBJ1-1|TRBD1|-|TRBV19
CASSHGQGTTEAFF
TGTGCCAGTAGTCACGGACAGGGGACGACTGAAGCTTTCTTT
>TRBJ2-2|TRBD1|many|TRBV2
CASKDQGATGELFF
TGTGCCAGCAAGGATCAGGGGGCAACCGGGGAGCTGTTTTTT
>TRBJ1-4|-|-|TRBV19
CASSPGQPVSEKLFF
TGTGCCAGTAGTCCCGGACAGCCGGTCAGTGAAAAACTGTTTTTT
>TRBJ1-1|-|many|TRBV6-2/TRBV6-3
CASSYILVPGNTEAFF
TGTGCCAGCAGTTACATATTGGTCCCAGGGAACACTGAAGCTTTCTTT
>TRBJ2-6|-|-|TRBV12-3/TRBV12-4
CASKSSARDPTKSFSGANVLTF
TGTGCCAGCAAAAGTTCCGCCAGGGATCCTACAAAGTCCTTCTCTGGGGCCAACGTCCTGACTTTC
>TRBJ1-5|-|-|TRBV6-2/TRBV6-3
CASSVDNQPQHF
TGTGCCAGCAGTGTCGACAATCAGCCCCAGCATTTT
>TRBJ1-5|-|-|TRBV6-2/TRBV6-3
CASSAGFINQPQHF
TGTGCCAGCAGTGCGGGGTTTATCAATCAGCCCCAGCATTTT
>TRBJ1-5|-|many|TRBV12-3/TRBV12-4
CAAARGANQPQHF
TGTGCCGCCGCCCGGGGGGCAAATCAGCCCCAGCATTTT
>TRBJ2-2|TRBD1|many|TRBV5-1
CASSQTGTTGELFF
TGCGCCAGCAGCCAGACAGGGACCACCGGGGAGCTGTTTTTT
>TRBJ2-7|TRBD2|many|TRBV6-5
CASSYAGLAVYEQYF
TGTGCCAGCAGTTACGCAGGACTAGCGGTCTACGAGCAGTACTTC
>TRBJ2-2|-|-|TRBV6-5
CASSYSQLSATGELFF
TGTGCCAGCAGTTACTCACAACTTAGCGCCACCGGGGAGCTGTTTTTT
>TRBJ1-2|TRBD1|-|TRBV7-9
CASSLTRTGGDGYTF
TGTGCCAGCAGCTTAACCCGGACAGGGGGCGATGGCTACACCTTC
>TRBJ2-5|TRBD1|many|TRBV28
CASSLTGKGLETQYF
TGTGCCAGCAGTTTGACAGGGAAAGGCTTAGAGACCCAGTACTTC
>TRBJ2-7|-|-|TRBV19
CASSMRSGYEQYF
TGTGCCAGTAGTATGAGATCCGGCTACGAGCAGTACTTC
>TRBJ1-5|-|many|TRBV5-1
CASSFSPGGQPQHF
TGCGCCAGCAGCTTTTCCCCTGGCGGTCAGCCCCAGCATTTT
>TRBJ2-7|TRBD2|-|TRBV20-1
CSVGTSGDEQYF
TGCAGTGTGGGGACTAGCGGAGACGAGCAGTACTTC
>TRBJ1-1|-|-|TRBV5-6
CASGSLGGNTEAFF
TGTGCCAGCGGCTCCCTTGGGGGGAACACTGAAGCTTTCTTT
>TRBJ2-7|-|many|TRBV11-2
CASSSSVPRAAEQYF
TGTGCCAGCAGTTCATCAGTGCCCCGGGCGGCCGAGCAGTACTTC